This T cell receptor beta chain was identified during a study of T cells expressing NK-cell markers. TCRdb re-analyzed the 5' RACE reads; it lists each CDR3 protein once, without DNA. The listing records 350,000 to 500,000 distinct CDR3 sequences. Whole-study results and caveats: A range of roughly 1.0-8% of CD8+ T cells consisted of dominant NKG2C+ clonotypes in 5 to 7 donors. Among several donors, these clonotypes also ranked first in the CD3+CD56-NKG2C+ fraction.

With respect to this clonotype: Its antigen remains unknown.

Germline V gene lookup returns CDR1 DFQATT and CDR2 SNEGSKA (reference sequence). This CDR3 contains 16 residues. This TCR derives from a woman between 18 and 69 years old in good health. The V call is TRBV20-1, the J call TRBJ2-2; the TRBD2 assignment by TCRdb is unverifiable without DNA. Sequenced sample: blood T cells: a sorted CD56 or NKG2C T cell subset, CD4+ or CD8+ T cells, or bulk PBMC T cells (not recorded which). The CDR3 spells CSARPIAAVNTGELFF.